Shown below are 29 T cell receptor beta chains from a single sample sequenced in a study of regulatory T cells in long-lasting Graves disease (dated by TCRdb to about 2021). Interpreted using the paper, the time point label stands for: persistent/refractory GD, antithyroid drugs over 5 years with positive TRAb. RNA was extracted from PBMCs in TRIzol for both TCR sequencing and RNA sequencing. The library was prepared using multiplex PCR. Sequencing was performed on an Illumina HiSeq 4000. To build TCR beta libraries, CDR3 regions were amplified by Arm-PCR using iRepertoire HTBI primers. TCRdb reprocessed the public reads (quality trimming at Q25 with fastp, clone calling with MiXCR) and kept in-frame beta chains. For every CDR3 protein sequence, its rows merge into one entry that carries the most common genes and DNA. Counted in this sample were around 460,000 distinct CDR3 sequences; roughly 21% of them appeared once. The ten most abundant clones make up around 7% of the sample.

This specimen consisted of peripheral blood mononuclear cells (PBMCs), obtained when the disease was refractory, from a patient treated with antithyroid drugs. The receptors were gathered from a female donor with Graves disease.

In regard to this clonotype: A much larger clonotype is one base distant, so this may be a read error. The chain recombines TRBV27 with TRBJ2-5, with D perhaps matching TRBD1 (5 bases). Germline CDR1 reads MNHEY; CDR2 reads SMNVEV (reference sequence). The CDR3 covers 13 residues. The CDR3 spells CASSREGWETQYF. As DNA, the CDR3 is TGTGCTTCCTCCAGGGAAGGATGGGAGACCCAGTACTTC.

This clonotype was seen repeatedly, ten times or more. The chain combines TRBV28 with TRBJ2-5, with D unresolved. V was trimmed by 4 bases and J by 7 bases, leaving 7 bases between them. The CDR3 is made up of 11 amino acids. The germline gives CDR1 MDHEN, CDR2 SYDVKM. The CDR3 loop is CASSSSPTQYF. The CDR3 DNA reads TGTGCCAGCAGTTCCAGTCCGACCCAGTACTTC.

J is TRBJ2-6 and V is TRBV4-3, with unresolved D. There are 14 residues in the CDR3. The V end was cut by 5 bases, the J end by 4 bases, with 9 bases between. From germline, CDR1 is LGHNA and CDR2 YSLEER. The CDR3 loop reads CASSAQAGANVLTF. CDR3 nucleotides: TGCGCCAGCAGCGCCCAGGCCGGGGCCAACGTCCTGACTTTC.

The CDR3 nucleotides read TGTGCCAGCAGCCCCGGGGGGGCGGGGAATTCACCCCTCCACTTT. Its translation: CASSPGGAGNSPLHF. J is TRBJ1-6 and V is TRBV12-3 or TRBV12-4; tentatively, D is TRBD1 (6 bases). V was trimmed by 6 bases and J by 7 bases, leaving 16 bases between them. This CDR3 has 15 residues.

The sample holds many counts of this clonotype. The rearrangement joins TRBV11-2 to TRBJ2-2; D might be TRBD1 (5 bases). V was cut by 0 bases and J by 6 bases, with 11 bases left in between. The length of the CDR3 is 15 residues. Per germline, CDR1 SGHAT and CDR2 FQNNGV. Written as DNA, the CDR3 is TGTGCCAGCAGCTTAGATCAGGGTTTGGCCGGGGAGCTGTTTTTT. Translation gives CASSLDQGLAGELFF.

V and J are TRBV7-8 and TRBJ1-2; D perhaps matches TRBD1 (5 bases). V shed 1 base and J shed 8 bases, with 14 bases lying between them. There are 14 residues in the CDR3. CDR1 is SGHVS, CDR2 FQNEAQ, per germline. The CDR3 loop reads CASSLGGGVRGYTF. CDR3 DNA: TGTGCCAGCAGCTTAGGCGGGGGGGTACGCGGCTACACCTTC.

This clonotype turned up a few times. The chain couples TRBV5-5 to TRBJ1-6, with 11 nucleotides matching TRBD1. Per germline, CDR1 SGHKS and CDR2 YYEKEE (reference sequence). The CDR3 runs to 17 residues. The junction had 6 bases not matched to a gene; V was cut back by 2 bases and J by 5 bases. The CDR3 reads CASSFGTGGSHNSPLHF. In nucleotides, the CDR3 is TGTGCCAGCAGCTTCGGGACAGGGGGATCGCATAATTCACCCCTCCACTTT.

The chain is built from TRBV7-3 and TRBJ1-2; D gene ambiguous. CDR3 length: 11 amino acids. The V gene's germline CDR1 is SGHTA and CDR2 FQGTGA. V was trimmed by 5 bases and J by 6 bases, leaving 7 bases between them. CDR3 nucleotide sequence: TGTGCCAGCAGCCAAGGGCATGGCTACACCTTC. Translating it yields CASSQGHGYTF.

At least ten counts were recorded for this clonotype. V usage is TRBV11-2 and J usage is TRBJ1-1, with 7 bases fitting TRBD1. The germline V gene encodes CDR1 SGHAT and CDR2 FQNNGV. The CDR3 loop spans 16 amino acids. V was pared by 5 bases and J by 5 bases, with 14 bases of the junction left unmatched. The CDR3 bases are TGTGCCAGCAGCCAGCCACGACAGGGTGGGAGAACTGAAGCTTTCTTT. This gives the protein CASSQPRQGGRTEAFF.

As to this clonotype: This sequence may be a read error, since a much larger clone differs from it by one base. The chain couples TRBV12-3 or TRBV12-4 to TRBJ1-2; D remains ambiguous. The CDR3 loop spans 14 amino acids. The CDR3 DNA is TGTGCCAGCACCCAAGCCGGGGTTAACTGTGGCTACACCTTC. Translation gives CASTQAGVNCGYTF.

Comment on this clonotype: One base away lies a much larger clone, so this may be a sequencing read error. The chain employs TRBV7-8 and TRBJ2-7; tentatively, D is TRBD1 (6 bases). This CDR3 contains 15 residues. V dropped 5 bases and J dropped 2 bases, with 16 bases sitting between them. Germline V gene lookup returns CDR1 SGHVS and CDR2 FQNEAQ. CDR3 sequence reads: CASSGSQGWAYEQYF. The CDR3 DNA is TGTGCCAGCAGCGGCAGCCAGGGGTGGGCCTACGAGCAGTACTTC.

This clonotype was counted many times. The chain uses TRBV7-3 and TRBJ2-7, with D perhaps assigned TRBD1 or TRBD2 (6 bases each). This CDR3 spans 15 amino acids. With 1 base removed from V and 0 bases from J, the gap between germline ends came to 10 bases. The germline V gene encodes CDR1 SGHTA and CDR2 FQGTGA. The CDR3 DNA follows: TGTGCCAGCAGCTTAATGGGGGGCAGCTCCTACGAGCAGTACTTC. Amino acids: CASSLMGGSSYEQYF.

This clonotype turned up a few times. V is TRBV27 and J is TRBJ2-1; 7 bases agree with TRBD2. The germline CDR1 and CDR2 sequences are MNHEY and SMNVEV (reference sequence). Unmatched junction bases numbered 11, after V lost 5 bases and J lost 7 bases. CDR3 length: 15 amino acids. CDR3 sequence (DNA): TGTGCCAGCAGTATACTAGCGCCTCCGGCGAATGAGCAGTTCTTC. Translating gives CASSILAPPANEQFF.

This clonotype was picked up many times. This chain links TRBV29-1 with TRBJ1-1; D call uncertain. V dropped 6 bases and J dropped 0 bases, with 14 bases sitting between them. The CDR3 runs to 14 residues. Germline CDR1 is SQVTM and CDR2 is ANQGSEA. CDR3: CSVVSGSMNTEAFF. CDR3 DNA: TGCAGCGTGGTTTCAGGCTCAATGAACACTGAAGCTTTCTTT.

This clonotype was observed at least ten times. The chain couples TRBV6-1 to TRBJ2-7, with D perhaps matching TRBD1 or TRBD2 (5 bases each). The CDR3 has 16 residues. Between the trimmed V and J ends, which lost 5 bases and 3 bases, there was a span of 20 bases. The germline CDR1 and CDR2 sequences are MNHNS and SASEGT. The CDR3 sequence is CASSNPWPGTLYEQYF. The CDR3 DNA follows: TGTGCCAGCAGTAACCCCTGGCCAGGGACCCTCTACGAGCAGTACTTC.

This clonotype has a handful of counts. The chain carries TRBV11-1 and TRBJ1-3, with a possible D match to TRBD1 (5 bases). The V end lost 5 bases, the J end lost 4 bases, and 12 bases lay between the germline ends. The CDR3 covers 14 residues. Germline V gene sequence: CDR1 SGHAT, CDR2 FQDESV (reference sequence). CDR3 residues: CASSQGTRGNTIYF. In DNA form, the CDR3 reads TGTGCCAGCAGCCAAGGGACGAGAGGAAACACCATATATTTT.

This clonotype was detected only once. A much more abundant neighbour one base away suggests this may be a read error. This rearrangement joins TRBV7-8 to TRBJ2-5; weak D call: TRBD1 (5 bases). The CDR3 totals 15 residues. Germline V lookup: CDR1 SGHVS, CDR2 FQNEAQ. CDR3 nucleotides: TGTACCAGCAGCTTAGGGGTCAGGACCCAAGAGACCCAGTACTTC. It yields the protein CTSSLGVRTQETQYF.

A word on this clonotype: In this CDR3 the conserved last residue, phenylalanine or tryptophan, is missing, so a read error is likely. The chain has TRBV29-1 and TRBJ1-1; 7 nucleotides agree with TRBD1. This CDR3 region has 11 residues. V trimming: 3 bases; J trimming: 10 bases; junction bases outside the gene matches: 5. Germline loops: CDR1 SQVTM, CDR2 ANQGSEA. CDR3 nucleotide sequence: TGCAGCGTTGAGACAGGGAGTGGAGCTTTCTCT. Residues: CSVETGSGAFS.

A few counts support this clonotype. The rearrangement joins TRBV2 to TRBJ2-7; D call uncertain. Trimming stripped 11 bases from V and 2 bases from J, with 13 bases between. CDR3 length equals 12 residues. CDR1 is SNHLY and CDR2 is FYNNEI in the germline V gene. CDR3: CAGSRQPYEQYF. As DNA, the CDR3 is TGTGCCGGGTCTAGGCAGCCCTACGAGCAGTACTTC. The whole variable domain, filled in from reference TRBV2 and TRBJ2-7, reads EPEVTQTPSHQVTQMGQEVILRCVPISNHLYFYWYRQILGQKVEFLVSFYNNEISEKSEIFDDQFSVERPDGSNFTLKIRSTKLEDSAMYFCAGSRQPYEQYFGPGTRLTVT.

The DNA for the CDR3 is TGTGCCAGCAGCCAACGCGGGGACCGATGGGGCTATGGCTACACCTTC. Protein product: CASSQRGDRWGYGYTF. The V call is TRBV3-1, the J call TRBJ1-2; the D gene is possibly TRBD1 (5 bases). V was cut by 2 bases and J by 4 bases, with 17 bases left in between. The CDR3 is 16 residues long. Per the germline V gene, CDR1 is LGHDT and CDR2 is YNNKEL (reference sequence).

The chain has TRBV5-6 and TRBJ2-2; the D is unclear. CDR3 size: 12 residues. Trimming removed 4 bases from V and 8 bases from J, with 9 bases in between. Germline loops: CDR1 SGHDT, CDR2 YYEEEE. CDR3 bases: TGTGCCAGCAGCCCCCAATCGGGGGAGCTGTTTTTT. This gives the protein CASSPQSGELFF.

This chain uses TRBV19 with TRBJ2-5; 8 bases line up with TRBD1. This CDR3 spans 15 amino acids. Germline trimming cut 3 bases from V and 5 bases from J; bases unmatched to any gene: 8. The germline V gene has CDR1 LNHDA and CDR2 SQIVND (reference sequence). The CDR3 DNA follows: TGTGCCAGTAGTATCAACCCAGGGGGCCTTGAGACCCAGTACTTC. Protein product: CASSINPGGLETQYF.

V and J are TRBV11-2 and TRBJ2-2; TRBD1 matches at 9 bases. The CDR3 totals 15 residues. Per germline, CDR1 SGHAT and CDR2 FQNNGV. V shed 4 bases and J 3 bases; nucleotides not matched to a gene: 3. CDR3 amino acids: CASSSWTGDTGELFF. The CDR3 DNA sequence: TGTGCCAGCAGCTCATGGACAGGGGACACCGGGGAGCTGTTTTTT.

This clonotype showed up just a few times. J is TRBJ2-3 and V is TRBV5-1, with D perhaps TRBD1 (5 bases). The V end lost 6 bases, the J end lost 0 bases, and 11 bases lay between the germline ends. The CDR3 is made up of 14 amino acids. The germline V gene has CDR1 SGHRS and CDR2 YFSETQ. The chain's CDR3 is CASKLTGSTDTQYF. The CDR3 DNA follows: TGCGCCAGCAAACTAACAGGAAGCACAGATACGCAGTATTTT.

This clonotype was picked up a small number of times. The rearrangement uses TRBV30 and TRBJ2-7; TRBD1 or TRBD2 may be the D gene (5 bases each). V was pared by 3 bases and J by 2 bases, with 11 bases between. Germline V gives CDR1 GTSNPN, CDR2 SVGIG (reference sequence). The CDR3 extends over 13 amino acids. The CDR3 protein is CAWRTPGPYEQYF. The CDR3, as DNA: TGTGCCTGGAGGACACCGGGACCCTACGAGCAGTACTTC.

This clonotype was found many times. This chain uses TRBV28 with TRBJ2-6; the D gene is possibly TRBD1 (5 bases). CDR1 and CDR2 (germline): MDHEN, SYDVKM. The CDR3 is 14 residues long. The germline V and J ends were trimmed by 5 bases and 2 bases, with 7 bases remaining between them. CDR3 in DNA: TGTGCCAGCAGTACGACAGCTGGGGCCAACGTCCTGACTTTC. It is translated as CASSTTAGANVLTF.

This clonotype was seen ten or more times. V and J are TRBV28 and TRBJ1-4; 7 nucleotides match TRBD1. The CDR3 spans 14 residues. CDR1 is MDHEN, CDR2 SYDVKM, per germline. V lost 9 bases to trimming and J lost 0 bases; unmatched junction nucleotides: 4. The CDR3: CASGQEPTNEKLFF. The DNA of the CDR3 is TGTGCCAGTGGACAGGAACCAACTAATGAAAAACTGTTTTTT.

This clonotype was observed at least ten times. The chain couples TRBV15 to TRBJ1-1; TRBD1 agrees at 9 bases. The CDR3 is 14 amino acids. Germline CDR1 and CDR2: LNHNV and YYDKDF (reference sequence). V was pared by 3 bases and J by 1 base, with 0 bases of the junction left unmatched. The CDR3 region is CATSRGQGNTEAFF. The CDR3 DNA sequence: TGTGCCACCAGCAGGGGACAGGGGAACACTGAAGCTTTCTTT.

This clonotype was counted ten times or more. The chain combines TRBV28 with TRBJ1-2; D gene ambiguous. V was clipped by 2 bases and J by 8 bases, with 15 bases between them. Per germline, CDR1 MDHEN and CDR2 SYDVKM. The CDR3 loop spans 14 amino acids. The DNA for the CDR3 is TGTGCCAGCAGTTTAAAGGGTTTGAGTCTCGGCTACACCTTC. Protein product: CASSLKGLSLGYTF.